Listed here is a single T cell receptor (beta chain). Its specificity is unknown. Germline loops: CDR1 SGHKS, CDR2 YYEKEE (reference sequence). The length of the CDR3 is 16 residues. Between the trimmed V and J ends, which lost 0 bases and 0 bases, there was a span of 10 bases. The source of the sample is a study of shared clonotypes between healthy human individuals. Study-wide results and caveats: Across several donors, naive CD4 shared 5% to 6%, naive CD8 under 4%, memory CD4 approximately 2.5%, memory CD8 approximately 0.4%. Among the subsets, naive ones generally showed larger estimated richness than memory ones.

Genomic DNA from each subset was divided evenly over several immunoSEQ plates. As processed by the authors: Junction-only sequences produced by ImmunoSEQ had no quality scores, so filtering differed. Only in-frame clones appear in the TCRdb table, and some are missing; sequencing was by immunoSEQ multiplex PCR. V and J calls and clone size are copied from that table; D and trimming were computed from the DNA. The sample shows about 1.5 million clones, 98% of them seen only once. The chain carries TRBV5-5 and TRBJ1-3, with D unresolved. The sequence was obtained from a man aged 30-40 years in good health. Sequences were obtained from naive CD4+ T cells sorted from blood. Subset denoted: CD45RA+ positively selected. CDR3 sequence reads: CASSLEPGASGNTIYF. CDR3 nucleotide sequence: TGTGCCAGCAGCTTGGAGCCAGGCGCCTCTGGAAACACCATATATTTT.